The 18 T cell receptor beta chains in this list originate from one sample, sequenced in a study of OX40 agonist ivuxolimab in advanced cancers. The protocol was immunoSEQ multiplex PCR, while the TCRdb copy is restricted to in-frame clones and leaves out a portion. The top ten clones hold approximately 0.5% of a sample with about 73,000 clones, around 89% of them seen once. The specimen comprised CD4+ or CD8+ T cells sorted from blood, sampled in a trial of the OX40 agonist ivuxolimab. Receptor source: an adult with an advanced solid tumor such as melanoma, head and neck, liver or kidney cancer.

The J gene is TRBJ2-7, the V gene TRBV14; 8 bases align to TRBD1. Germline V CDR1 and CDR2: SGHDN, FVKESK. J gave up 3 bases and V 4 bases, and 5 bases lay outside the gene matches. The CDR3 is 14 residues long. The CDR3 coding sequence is TGTGCCAGCAGCCGTCTCACAGGGGGCTACGAGCAGTACTTC. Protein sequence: CASSRLTGGYEQYF.

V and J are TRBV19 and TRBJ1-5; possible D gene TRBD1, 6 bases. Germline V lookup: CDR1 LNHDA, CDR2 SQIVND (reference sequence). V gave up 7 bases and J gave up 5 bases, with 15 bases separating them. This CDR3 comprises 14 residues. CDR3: CASTLTGSHQPQHF. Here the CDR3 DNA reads TGTGCCAGTACCCTTACAGGGTCTCATCAGCCCCAGCATTTT.

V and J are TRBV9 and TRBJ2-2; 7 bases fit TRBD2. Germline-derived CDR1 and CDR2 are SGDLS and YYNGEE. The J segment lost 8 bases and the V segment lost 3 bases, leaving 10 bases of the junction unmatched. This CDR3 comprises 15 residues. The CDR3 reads CASSASGTPNGELFF. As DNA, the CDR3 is TGTGCCAGCAGCGCCAGCGGGACTCCTAATGGGGAGCTGTTTTTT.

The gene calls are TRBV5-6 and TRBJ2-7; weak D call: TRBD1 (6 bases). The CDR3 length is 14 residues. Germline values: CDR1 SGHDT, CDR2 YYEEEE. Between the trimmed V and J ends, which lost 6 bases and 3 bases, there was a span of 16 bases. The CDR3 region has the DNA TGTGCCAGCAACCCCCAGACAGGCAGCTACGAGCAGTACTTC. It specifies CASNPQTGSYEQYF.

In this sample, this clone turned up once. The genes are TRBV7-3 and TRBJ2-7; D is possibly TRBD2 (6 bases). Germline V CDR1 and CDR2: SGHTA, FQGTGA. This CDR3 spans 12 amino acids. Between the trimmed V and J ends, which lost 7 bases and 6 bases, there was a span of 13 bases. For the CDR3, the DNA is TGTGCCAGCACGGGCGGGAAAGGCGAGCAGTACTTC. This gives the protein CASTGGKGEQYF.

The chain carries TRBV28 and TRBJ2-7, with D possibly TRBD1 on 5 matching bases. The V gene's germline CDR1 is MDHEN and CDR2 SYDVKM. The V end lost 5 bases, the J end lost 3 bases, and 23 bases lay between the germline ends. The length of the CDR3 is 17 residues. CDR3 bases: TGTGCCAGCAGTGGGATTTCAGGGATTTTGCCCTTCTACGAGCAGTACTTC. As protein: CASSGISGILPFYEQYF.

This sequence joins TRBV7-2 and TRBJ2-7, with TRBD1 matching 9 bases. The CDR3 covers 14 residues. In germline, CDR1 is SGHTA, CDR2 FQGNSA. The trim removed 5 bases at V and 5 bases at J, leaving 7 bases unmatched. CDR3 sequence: CASSTRTGANEQYF. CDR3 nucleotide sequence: TGTGCCAGCAGCACGCGGACAGGGGCCAACGAGCAGTACTTC. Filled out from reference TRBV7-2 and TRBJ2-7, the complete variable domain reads GAGVSQSPSNKVTEKGKDVELRCDPISGHTALYWYRQSLGQGLEFLIYFQGNSAPDKSGLPSDRFSAERTGGSVSTLTIQRTQQEDSAVYLCASSTRTGANEQYFGPGTRLTVT.

Here the CDR3 reads CASSQTSGRFETQYF. CDR3 sequence (DNA): TGTGCCAGCAGCCAAACTAGCGGGAGGTTCGAGACCCAGTACTTC. This chain links TRBV6-6 with TRBJ2-5; 12 bases agree with TRBD2. The CDR3 extends over 15 amino acids. Per the germline V gene, CDR1 is MNHNY and CDR2 is SVGAGI (reference sequence). After removal of 6 bases from V and 5 bases from J, the junction contained 7 bases not matched to a gene.

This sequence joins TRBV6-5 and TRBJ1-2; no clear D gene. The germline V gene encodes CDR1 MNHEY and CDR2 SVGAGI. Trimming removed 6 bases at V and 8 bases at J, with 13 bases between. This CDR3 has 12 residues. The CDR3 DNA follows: TGTGCCAGCAGCTCGTGGGTCAGCGGCTACACCTTC. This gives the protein CASSSWVSGYTF.

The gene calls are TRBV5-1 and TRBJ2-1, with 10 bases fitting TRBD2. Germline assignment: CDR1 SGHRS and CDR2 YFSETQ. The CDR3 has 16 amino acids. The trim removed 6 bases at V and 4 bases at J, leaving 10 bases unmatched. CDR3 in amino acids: CASTPDTSGEYNEQFF. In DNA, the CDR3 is TGCGCCAGCACCCCTGACACTAGCGGGGAATACAATGAGCAGTTCTTC.

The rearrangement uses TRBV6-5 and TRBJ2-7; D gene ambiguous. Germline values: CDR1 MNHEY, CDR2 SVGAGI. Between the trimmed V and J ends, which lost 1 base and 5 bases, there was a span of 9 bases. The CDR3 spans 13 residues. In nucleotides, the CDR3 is TGTGCCAGCAGTTACTTGGGCCTCAACGAGCAGTACTTC. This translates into CASSYLGLNEQYF.

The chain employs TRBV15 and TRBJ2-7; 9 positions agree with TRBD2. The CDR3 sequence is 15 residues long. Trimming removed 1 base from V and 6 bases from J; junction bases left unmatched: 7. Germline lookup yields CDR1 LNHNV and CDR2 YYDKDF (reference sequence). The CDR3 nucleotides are TGTGCCACCAGCAGAGCACCGGGACTAGCCTCCGAGCAGTACTTC. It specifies CATSRAPGLASEQYF. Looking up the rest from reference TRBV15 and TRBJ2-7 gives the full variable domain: DAMVIQNPRYQVTQFGKPVTLSCSQTLNHNVMYWYQQKSSQAPKLLFHYYDKDFNNEADTPDNFQSRRPNTSFCFLDIRSPGLGDTAMYLCATSRAPGLASEQYFGPGTRLTVT.

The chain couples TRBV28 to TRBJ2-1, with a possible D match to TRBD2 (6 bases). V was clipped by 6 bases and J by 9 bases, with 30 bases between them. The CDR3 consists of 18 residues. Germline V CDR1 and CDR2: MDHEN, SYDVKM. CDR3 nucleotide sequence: TGTGCCAGCAGGATGAACCGGGACTCCCTAGGGCGTCTATCTGAGCAGTTCTTC. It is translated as CASRMNRDSLGRLSEQFF.

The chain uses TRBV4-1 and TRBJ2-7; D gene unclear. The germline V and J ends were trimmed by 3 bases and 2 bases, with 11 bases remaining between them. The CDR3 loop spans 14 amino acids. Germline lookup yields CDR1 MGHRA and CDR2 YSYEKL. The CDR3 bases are TGCGCCAGCAGCCAGAGTCGCCAGGCCTACGAGCAGTACTTC. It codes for CASSQSRQAYEQYF.

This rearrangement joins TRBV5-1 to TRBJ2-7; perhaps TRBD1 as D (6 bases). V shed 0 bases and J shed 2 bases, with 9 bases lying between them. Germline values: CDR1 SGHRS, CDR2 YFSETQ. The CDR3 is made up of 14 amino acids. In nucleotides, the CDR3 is TGCGCCAGCAGCTTGGGGGACAAAACCTACGAGCAGTACTTC. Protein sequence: CASSLGDKTYEQYF.

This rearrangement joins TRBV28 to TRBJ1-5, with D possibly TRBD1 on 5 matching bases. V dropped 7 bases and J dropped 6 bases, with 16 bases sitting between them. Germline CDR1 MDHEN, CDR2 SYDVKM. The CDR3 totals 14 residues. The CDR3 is CASTRGGTGQPQHF. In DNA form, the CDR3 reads TGTGCCAGCACCCGGGGGGGTACGGGTCAGCCCCAGCATTTT.

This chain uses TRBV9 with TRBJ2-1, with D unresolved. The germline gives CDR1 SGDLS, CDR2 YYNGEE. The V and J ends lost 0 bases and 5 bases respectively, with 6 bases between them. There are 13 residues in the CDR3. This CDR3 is CASSVDLDNEQFF. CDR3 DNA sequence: TGTGCCAGCAGCGTAGACTTGGACAATGAGCAGTTCTTC. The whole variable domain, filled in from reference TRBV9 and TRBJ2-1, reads DSGVTQTPKHLITATGQRVTLRCSPRSGDLSVYWYQQSLDQGLQFLIQYYNGEERAKGNILERFSAQQFPDLHSELNLSSLELGDSALYFCASSVDLDNEQFFGPGTRLTVL.

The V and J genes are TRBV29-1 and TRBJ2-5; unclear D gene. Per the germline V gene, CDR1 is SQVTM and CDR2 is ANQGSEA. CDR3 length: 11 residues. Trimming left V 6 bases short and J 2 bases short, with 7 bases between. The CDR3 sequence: CSVVGQETQYF. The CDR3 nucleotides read TGCAGCGTCGTCGGACAAGAGACCCAGTACTTC.